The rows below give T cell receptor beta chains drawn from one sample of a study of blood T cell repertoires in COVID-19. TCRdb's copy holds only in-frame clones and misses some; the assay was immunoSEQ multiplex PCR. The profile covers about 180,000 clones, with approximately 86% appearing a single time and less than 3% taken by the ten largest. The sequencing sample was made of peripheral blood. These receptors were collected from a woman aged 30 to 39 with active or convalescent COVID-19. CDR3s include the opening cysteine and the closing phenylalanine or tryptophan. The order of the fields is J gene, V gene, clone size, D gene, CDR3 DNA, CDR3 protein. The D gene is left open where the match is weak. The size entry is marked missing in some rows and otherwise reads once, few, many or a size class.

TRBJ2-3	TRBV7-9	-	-	TGTGCCAGCAGCTCCGTTCCCGGGATTGGGCCAGATACGCAGTATTTT	CASSSVPGIGPDTQYF
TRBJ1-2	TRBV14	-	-	TGTGCCAGCAGCCAAGGGCGGGCAAATGGCTACACCTTC	CASSQGRANGYTF
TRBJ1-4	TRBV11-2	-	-	TGTGCCAGCAGCTCCGGTGAAAAACTGTTTTTT	CASSSGEKLFF
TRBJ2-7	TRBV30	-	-	TGTGCCTGGAGTGTACACAGGGTAAGCGAGCAGTACTTC	CAWSVHRVSEQYF
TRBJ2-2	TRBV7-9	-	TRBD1	TGTGCCAGCAGCCCTTCTTCGACAGGGGTTAGATCCGGGGAGCTGTTTTTT	CASSPSSTGVRSGELFF
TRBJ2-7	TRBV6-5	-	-	TGTGCCAGCACCTCGACAGGCTTCTCCTACGAGCAGTACTTC	CASTSTGFSYEQYF
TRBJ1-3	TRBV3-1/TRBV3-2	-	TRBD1	TGTGCCAGCAGCCAAGCTGGGACAGGGGGCGCGAACTCTGGAAACACCATATATTTT	CASSQAGTGGANSGNTIYF
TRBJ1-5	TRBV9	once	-	TGTGCCAGCAGCGTAGGCTATGAGGGATATCAGCCCCAGCATTTT	CASSVGYEGYQPQHF
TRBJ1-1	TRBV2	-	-	TGTGCCAGCAGGGTTCGTCTAGAAGCTTTCTTT	CASRVRLEAFF
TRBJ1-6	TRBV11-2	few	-	TGTGCCAGCAGCTTAGGAGAACCGGGGGGGCTAGGCTCACCCCTCCACTTT	CASSLGEPGGLGSPLHF
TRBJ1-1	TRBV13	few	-	TGTGCCAGCAGCCTAATCAGGGGAGTTGGCACTGAAGCTTTCTTT	CASSLIRGVGTEAFF
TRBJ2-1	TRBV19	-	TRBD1	TGTGCCAGTAGTATGGATGACAGGGGGCCCAGCAATGAGCAGTTCTTC	CASSMDDRGPSNEQFF
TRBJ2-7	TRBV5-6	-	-	TGTGCCAGCAGTCTTGACAGGTCCTACGAGCAGTACTTC	CASSLDRSYEQYF
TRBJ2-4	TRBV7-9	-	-	TGTGCCAGCAGCCAACAAGGAGCTTCCTTGGAGGCCAAAAACATTCAGTACTTC	CASSQQGASLEAKNIQYF
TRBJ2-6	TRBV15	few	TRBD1	TGTGCCACCAGCACGACCGGGACAGGGTTCTCTGGGGCCAACGTCCTGACTTTC	CATSTTGTGFSGANVLTF
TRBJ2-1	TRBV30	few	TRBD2	TGTGCCTGGAGTGACGGGACTAGCTCCCACAATGAGCAGTTCTTC	CAWSDGTSSHNEQFF
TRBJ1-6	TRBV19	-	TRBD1	TGTGCCAGTCGTCCGGGACAGGGTATTTCACCCCTCCACTTT	CASRPGQGISPLHF
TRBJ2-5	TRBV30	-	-	TGTGCCTGGAGCCTCCTCGGGGGGCCCCAAGAGACCCAGTACTTC	CAWSLLGGPQETQYF
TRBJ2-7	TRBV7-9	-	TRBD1	TGTGCCAGCAGCTCTACACTGACAGGGGAGGCCTCCTACGAGCAGTACTTC	CASSSTLTGEASYEQYF
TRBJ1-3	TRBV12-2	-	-	TGTGCAAGTCGCCCCAGGGCCTGGAGGGCTGAAAGAAACACCATATATTTT	CASRPRAWRAERNTIYF
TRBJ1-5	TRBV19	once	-	TGTGCCAGTAGTCCCGGGTGGCTTAGCAATCAGCCCCAGCATTTT	CASSPGWLSNQPQHF
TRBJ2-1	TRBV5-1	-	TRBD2	TGCGCCAGCAGCTTGACTACTAGCGTATACAATGAGCAGTTCTTC	CASSLTTSVYNEQFF
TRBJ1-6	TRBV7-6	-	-	TGTGCCAGCAGCTTAGAAACGAATGTGAGGAATTCACCCCTCCACTTT	CASSLETNVRNSPLHF
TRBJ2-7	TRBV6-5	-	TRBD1	TGTGCCAGCAGCCGGGACAGATACTACGAGCAGTACTTC	CASSRDRYYEQYF
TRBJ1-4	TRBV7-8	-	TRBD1	TGTGCCAGCAGCTTAGTGGGGACAGGGCCAATTACAACTAATGAAAAACTGTTTTTT	CASSLVGTGPITTNEKLFF
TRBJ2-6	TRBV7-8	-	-	TGTGCCAGCAGCCAAGGTTTGGGCCAGGTGGACTCTGGGGCCAACGTCCTGACTTTC	CASSQGLGQVDSGANVLTF
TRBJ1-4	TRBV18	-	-	TGTGCCAGCTCACCGAGACAAATTAATGAAAAACTGTTTTTT	CASSPRQINEKLFF
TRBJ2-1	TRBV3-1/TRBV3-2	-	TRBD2	TGTGCCAGCAGCTTCCGACTAGCGGACTACAATGAGCAGTTCTTC	CASSFRLADYNEQFF
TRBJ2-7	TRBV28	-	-	TGTGCCAGCAGTTTATTGCGGCTTACCGACTACGAGCAGTACTTC	CASSLLRLTDYEQYF
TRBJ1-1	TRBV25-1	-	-	TGTGCCAGCAGACTTACAGGGAACACTGAAGCTTTCTTT	CASRLTGNTEAFF
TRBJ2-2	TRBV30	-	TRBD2	TGTGCCTCGCCGATTTTAGCGGGGGGATACACCGGGGAGCTGTTTTTT	CASPILAGGYTGELFF
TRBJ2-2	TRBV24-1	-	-	TGTGCCACCAGTGATTTGCCAACACTAGCCCCGAACACCGGGGAGCTGTTTTTT	CATSDLPTLAPNTGELFF
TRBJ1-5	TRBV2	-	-	TGTGCCAGCAGTGAACAAGGCAGGGTGTATATGAGTCAGCCCCAGCATTTT	CASSEQGRVYMSQPQHF
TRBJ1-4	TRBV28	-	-	TGTGCCAGCAGGACAAGACAGTCAACTAATGAAAAACTGTTTTTT	CASRTRQSTNEKLFF
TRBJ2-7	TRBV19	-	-	TGTGCCAGTAGTCCGGATCAGGGTTCCCACGAGCAGTACTTC	CASSPDQGSHEQYF